The table lists the clone carrying this TCR beta chain with a few counts. Antigen unknown. This CDR3 is 14 amino acids long. Germline CDR1 and CDR2: SGHVS and FNYEAQ. V trimming: 4 bases; J trimming: 4 bases; junction bases outside the gene matches: 7. The sample originates from a study of glioma-infiltrating T cells. Turning to the study itself: Approximately 990,000 peripheral T cells were targeted at 4.5- to 10-fold coverage.

Whole-study findings and limits: A blood CDR3 motif signature was depleted in highly divergent patients. Non-neoplastic patients had below-expected tissue-blood divergence, while all gliomas exceeded expectation.

Amplification of TCR alpha and beta CDR3 regions from RNA used iRepertoire nested multiplex PCR. TCRdb reanalysed the multiplex PCR reads using MiXCR and keeps one entry per CDR3 protein. The sample contains around 390,000 distinct CDR3 sequences, about two fifths of which appear only once. Sequenced sample: glioma tissue, nonneoplastic brain tissue, or PBMCs (not recorded which). V and J are TRBV7-6 and TRBJ2-7; 7 bases map to TRBD2. The sequence came from a human donor with low-grade glioma or glioblastoma, undergoing nonglioma brain surgery, or in good health (not recorded which). CDR3 residues: CASSSYGRSYEQYF. CDR3 in DNA: TGTGCCAGCAGCTCCTACGGGAGGAGTTACGAGCAGTACTTC. Full variable domain (remainder filled in from reference TRBV7-6 and TRBJ2-7): GAGVSQSPRYKVTKRGQDVALRCDPISGHVSLYWYRQALGQGPEFLTYFNYEAQQDKSGLPNDRFSAERPEGSISTLTIQRTEQRDSAMYRCASSSYGRSYEQYFGPGTRLTVT.